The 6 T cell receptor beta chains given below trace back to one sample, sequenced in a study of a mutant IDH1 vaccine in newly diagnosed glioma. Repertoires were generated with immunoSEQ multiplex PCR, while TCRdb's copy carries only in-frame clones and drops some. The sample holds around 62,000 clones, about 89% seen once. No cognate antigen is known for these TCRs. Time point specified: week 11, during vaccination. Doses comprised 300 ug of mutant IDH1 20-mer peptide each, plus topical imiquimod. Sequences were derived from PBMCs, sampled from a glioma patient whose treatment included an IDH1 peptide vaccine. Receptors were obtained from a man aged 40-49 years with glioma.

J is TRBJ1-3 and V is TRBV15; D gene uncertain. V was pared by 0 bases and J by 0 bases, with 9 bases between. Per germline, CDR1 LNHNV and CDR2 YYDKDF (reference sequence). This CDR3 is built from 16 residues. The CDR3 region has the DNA TGTGCCACCAGCAGAGATCGACGGGACTCTGGAAACACCATATATTTT. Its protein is CATSRDRRDSGNTIYF.

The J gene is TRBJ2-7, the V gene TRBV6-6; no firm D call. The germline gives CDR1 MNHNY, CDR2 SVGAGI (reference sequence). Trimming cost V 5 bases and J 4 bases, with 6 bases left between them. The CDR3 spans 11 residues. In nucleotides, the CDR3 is TGTGCCAGCAGTCCCCTTTACGAGCAGTACTTC. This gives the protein CASSPLYEQYF.

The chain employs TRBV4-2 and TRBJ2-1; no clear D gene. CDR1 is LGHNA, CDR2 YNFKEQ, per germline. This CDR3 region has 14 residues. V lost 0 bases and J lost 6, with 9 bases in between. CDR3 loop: CASSQDHRRNEQFF. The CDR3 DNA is TGTGCCAGCAGCCAAGATCACCGACGCAATGAGCAGTTCTTC.

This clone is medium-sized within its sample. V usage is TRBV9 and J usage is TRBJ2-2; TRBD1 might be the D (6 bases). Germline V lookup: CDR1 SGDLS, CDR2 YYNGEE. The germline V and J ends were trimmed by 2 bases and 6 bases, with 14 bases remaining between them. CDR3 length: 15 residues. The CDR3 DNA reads TGTGCCAGCAGCGTGGGGACAATCGGTGCCGGGGAGCTGTTTTTT. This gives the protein CASSVGTIGAGELFF.

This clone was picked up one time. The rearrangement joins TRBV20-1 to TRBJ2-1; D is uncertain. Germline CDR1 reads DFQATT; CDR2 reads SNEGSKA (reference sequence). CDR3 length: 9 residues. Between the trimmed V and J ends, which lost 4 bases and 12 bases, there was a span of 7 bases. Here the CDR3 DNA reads TGCAGTGCTAAGTTTCCGCAGTTCTTC. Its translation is CSAKFPQFF.

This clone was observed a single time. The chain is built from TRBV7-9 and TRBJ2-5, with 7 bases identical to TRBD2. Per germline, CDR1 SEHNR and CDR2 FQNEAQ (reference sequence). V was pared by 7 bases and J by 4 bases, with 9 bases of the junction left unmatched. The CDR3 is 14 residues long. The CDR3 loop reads CASTPKIAGETQYF. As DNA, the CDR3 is TGTGCCAGCACCCCCAAAATAGCGGGAGAGACCCAGTACTTC.